Shown below are 27 T cell receptor beta chains from a single sample sequenced in a study of shared clonotypes between healthy human individuals. Profiled with immunoSEQ multiplex PCR; TCRdb holds only in-frame clones, not every one. The table lists about 450,000 clones, approximately 79% of them singletons. The specimen was PBMCs. These receptors were obtained from a middle-aged woman in good health. Some clones in this sample may be carry-over from other donors' samples.

The genes are TRBV27 and TRBJ2-2; tentatively, D is TRBD1 (5 bases). The V gene lost 3 bases and the J gene lost 4 bases, with 12 bases spanning the gap. The CDR3 contains 15 residues. The germline V gene encodes CDR1 MNHEY and CDR2 SMNVEV (reference sequence). The CDR3 DNA reads as TGTGCCAGCAGTTTCGGCCAAAGGGGCACCGGGGAGCTGTTTTTT. Translation gives CASSFGQRGTGELFF.

The chain links TRBV9 to TRBJ2-5; D is unresolved. CDR1 and CDR2 from the germline V gene are SGDLS and YYNGEE. This CDR3 contains 14 residues. The V end was cut by 4 bases, the J end by 2 bases, with 12 bases between. CDR3 bases: TGTGCCAGCAGCACCCCTACAACACAAGAGACCCAGTACTTC. It yields the protein CASSTPTTQETQYF.

As DNA, the CDR3 is TGCGCCAGTACAACAATGCGGACAGGGGACTACGAGCAGTACTTC. Its translation: CASTTMRTGDYEQYF. The gene calls are TRBV10-1 and TRBJ2-7; 9 nucleotides align to TRBD1. The CDR3 has 15 residues. Trimming took 9 bases from V and 3 from J; bases not matched to a gene: 12. From germline, CDR1 is WNHNN and CDR2 SYGVQD (reference sequence).

This clone has more than one count but fewer than ten. It differs at one base from a far larger clone, so likely a read error. Other nucleotide sequences in the sample specify the same CDR3. The V and J genes are TRBV9 and TRBJ1-1; 9 bases line up with TRBD1. The CDR3 covers 15 residues. Germline CDR1 is SGDLS and CDR2 is YYNGEE. V lost 0 bases, J lost 6 bases, and 6 bases stayed unmatched. In nucleotides, the CDR3 is TGTGCCAGCAGCGTAGGGGGACAGGGTCATTCTGAAGCTTTCTTT. Amino acids: CASSVGGQGHSEAFF.

On this clone: Other DNA sequences in the same sample also yield this CDR3. The chain has TRBV5-4 and TRBJ2-7; 10 bases line up with TRBD2. Germline values: CDR1 SGHNT, CDR2 YYREEE (reference sequence). J lost 2 bases, V lost 3 bases, and 5 bases had no gene match. The CDR3 is 15 residues long. CDR3 residues: CASSSRTSGAYEQYF. The CDR3 bases are TGTGCCAGCAGCTCCCGGACTAGCGGAGCCTACGAGCAGTACTTC.

This clone appeared a few times. The V gene is TRBV29-1, the J gene TRBJ2-1; a weak D match, TRBD2 (7 bases). Germline CDR1 and CDR2: SQVTM and ANQGSEA. This CDR3 has 11 amino acids. V lost 4 bases and J 16 bases, leaving 17 bases between the germline ends. CDR3 region: CSVVDAGAYFF. For the CDR3, the DNA is TGCAGCGTTGTAGACGCGGGGGCGTATTTCTTC.

This clone has a handful of counts. The chain is built from TRBV29-1 and TRBJ2-1; D may be TRBD2 (7 bases). V gave up 2 bases and J gave up 15 bases, with 17 bases separating them. Germline-derived CDR1 and CDR2 are SQVTM and ANQGSEA. There are 12 residues in the CDR3. The CDR3 DNA reads TGCAGCGTTGAATTCGGGGGGCGCGACCGGTTCTTC. Its translation: CSVEFGGRDRFF.

The chain has TRBV5-6 and TRBJ2-7; 7 positions match TRBD1. J lost 2 bases, V lost 0 bases, and 5 bases had no gene match. The germline V gene encodes CDR1 SGHDT and CDR2 YYEEEE. The CDR3 covers 15 residues. The CDR3 reads CASSLGRGFTYEQYF. In nucleotides, the CDR3 is TGTGCCAGCAGCTTGGGCAGGGGGTTTACCTACGAGCAGTACTTC.

V usage is TRBV27 and J usage is TRBJ1-5; possible D gene TRBD1, 6 bases. The ends were cut back, 6 bases at V and 7 bases at J, with 10 bases in the middle. The CDR3 runs 12 residues. Per germline, CDR1 MNHEY and CDR2 SMNVEV (reference sequence). Here the CDR3 reads CASRQGGQPQHF. The CDR3 DNA reads TGTGCCAGCAGACAAGGGGGACAGCCCCAGCATTTT.

The chain recombines TRBV11-1 with TRBJ2-5; D not resolved. Germline V CDR1 and CDR2: SGHAT, FQDESV (reference sequence). Trimming cost V 6 bases and J 2 bases, with 10 bases left between them. The CDR3 has 13 residues. CDR3 amino acids: CASRRLDQETQYF. CDR3 coding DNA: TGTGCCAGCAGACGACTGGATCAAGAGACCCAGTACTTC.

V and J are TRBV29-1 and TRBJ2-7; the D call may be TRBD1 or TRBD2 (6 bases each). The CDR3 totals 12 residues. V lost 3 bases and J 5 bases, leaving 11 bases between the germline ends. The germline gives CDR1 SQVTM, CDR2 ANQGSEA. The CDR3 DNA reads as TGCAGCGTTGAGGGGGGCGCGGACGAGCAGTACTTC. It translates to CSVEGGADEQYF.

The chain employs TRBV13 and TRBJ2-5; TRBD2 agrees at 7 bases. The closer fit of TRBJ2-7 to the DNA end suggests the J call may be wrong. Germline V gene data show CDR1 as PRHDT and CDR2 as FYEKMQ (reference sequence). There are 14 residues in the CDR3. CDR3 sequence: CASSLEASGYEQYF. The CDR3 DNA is TGTGCCAGCAGCTTAGAGGCTAGCGGCTACGAGCAGTACTTC.

This sequence joins TRBV28 and TRBJ2-1, with 11 bases fitting TRBD2. Germline-derived CDR1 and CDR2 are MDHEN and SYDVKM. With 6 bases clipped from V and 9 bases from J, the junction kept 4 bases outside the gene matches. There are 13 residues in the CDR3. CDR3 DNA sequence: TGTGCCAGCAGACTAGCGGGAGCGGTTGAGCAGTTCTTC. Translated: CASRLAGAVEQFF.

The CDR3 here is CAWSVQGLSTDTQYF. The CDR3 nucleotides read TGTGCCTGGAGTGTTCAGGGGCTTTCCACAGATACGCAGTATTTT. The rearrangement links TRBV30 to TRBJ2-3; D might be TRBD1 (6 bases). This CDR3 comprises 15 residues. With 0 bases removed from V and 2 bases from J, the gap between germline ends came to 12 bases. Germline V gene sequence: CDR1 GTSNPN, CDR2 SVGIG (reference sequence). The variable domain in full, completed from reference TRBV30 and TRBJ2-3, reads SQTIHQWPATLVQPVGSPLSLECTVEGTSNPNLYWYRQAAGRGLQLLFYSVGIGQISSEVPQNLSASRPQDRQFILSSKKLLLSDSGFYLCAWSVQGLSTDTQYFGPGTRLTVL.

The chain combines TRBV5-4 with TRBJ2-5, with D unclear. With the DNA end fitting TRBJ2-7 better, the J assignment may be wrong. CDR1 is SGHNT, CDR2 YYREEE, per germline (reference sequence). The CDR3 sequence is 11 residues long. The CDR3 here is CASTDSYEQYF. The CDR3 coding sequence is TGTGCCAGCACCGACTCCTACGAGCAGTACTTC.

This clone occurred once. The V gene is TRBV6-1, the J gene TRBJ1-5, with 10 bases matching TRBD1. CDR3 size: 15 residues. Germline values: CDR1 MNHNS, CDR2 SASEGT. Trimming removed 3 bases from V and 4 bases from J; junction bases left unmatched: 3. In DNA, the CDR3 is TGTGCCAGCAGTGACCGGGGACAGGGGAATCAGCCCCAGCATTTT. Encoded protein: CASSDRGQGNQPQHF.

The V gene is TRBV7-8, the J gene TRBJ2-1; 10 bases agree with TRBD2. The junction had 11 bases not matched to a gene; V was cut back by 4 bases and J by 8 bases. The CDR3 has 16 residues. The germline V gene encodes CDR1 SGHVS and CDR2 FQNEAQ. The CDR3 coding sequence is TGTGCCAGCAGCTCACGGACTAGCGGAAATACAGATGAGCAGTTCTTC. It is translated as CASSSRTSGNTDEQFF. Full variable domain (remainder filled in from reference TRBV7-8 and TRBJ2-1): GAGVSQSPRYKVAKRGQDVALRCDPISGHVSLFWYQQALGQGPEFLTYFQNEAQLDKSGLPSDRFFAERPEGSVSTLKIQRTQQEDSAVYLCASSSRTSGNTDEQFFGPGTRLTVL.

The CDR3 sequence is CSVGPATYQETQYF. The CDR3 DNA sequence: TGCAGCGTAGGACCCGCCACGTACCAAGAGACCCAGTACTTC. The rearrangement joins TRBV29-1 to TRBJ2-5; D is undetermined. CDR3 length equals 14 residues. Germline V gives CDR1 SQVTM, CDR2 ANQGSEA. Trimming left V 6 bases short and J 0 bases short, with 14 bases between.

The genes are TRBV5-1 and TRBJ2-3; 15 bases fit TRBD2. The germline gives CDR1 SGHRS, CDR2 YFSETQ. With 4 bases clipped from V and 5 bases from J, the junction kept 11 bases outside the gene matches. The CDR3 consists of 18 residues. The CDR3 DNA is TGCGCCAGCAGCCTGGGGGGACTAGCGGGAGGACGGGGAGATACGCAGTATTTT. Amino acids: CASSLGGLAGGRGDTQYF.

This chain uses TRBV25-1 with TRBJ2-3; 8 bases agree with TRBD1. The CDR3 extends over 17 amino acids. V gave up 1 base and J gave up 4 bases; unmatched junction bases: 10. CDR1 is MGHDK, CDR2 SYGVNS, per germline. The CDR3 coding sequence is TGTGCCAGCAGTGAATTATACAGGGGGTACTCTTCAGATACGCAGTATTTT. This translates into CASSELYRGYSSDTQYF.

The chain couples TRBV5-3 to TRBJ2-7; either TRBD1 or TRBD2 may supply D (5 bases each). TRBV5-3 carries the ORF label, with uncertain function. The V and J ends lost 0 bases and 3 bases respectively, with 13 bases between them. The CDR3 runs to 15 residues. Here the CDR3 DNA reads TGTGCCAGAAGCTTGGAGAGGGGAAGGAACTACGAGCAGTACTTC. It yields the protein CARSLERGRNYEQYF.

Comments on this clone: Other DNA sequences in the sample encode the same CDR3. The V call is TRBV7-2, the J call TRBJ2-2; D ambiguous. Looked up from germline, CDR1 is SGHTA and CDR2 is FQGNSA. Trimming stripped 0 bases from V and 6 bases from J, with 5 bases between. CDR3 size: 13 residues. CDR3 loop: CASSLASAGELFF. DNA of the CDR3: TGTGCCAGCAGCTTAGCGTCCGCCGGGGAGCTGTTTTTT.

The V call is TRBV28, the J call TRBJ1-5, with 8 bases identical to TRBD1. The V segment lost 6 bases and the J segment 5 bases; nucleotides outside the gene matches: 6. The CDR3 runs to 14 residues. The V gene's germline CDR1 is MDHEN and CDR2 SYDVKM. The CDR3 region is CASRTPGGYQPQHF. For the CDR3, the DNA is TGTGCCAGCAGAACCCCAGGGGGCTATCAGCCCCAGCATTTT.

The chain joins TRBV28 to TRBJ2-7; D remains ambiguous. The V end lost 5 bases, the J end lost 0 bases, and 11 bases lay between the germline ends. Looked up from germline, CDR1 is MDHEN and CDR2 is SYDVKM. The CDR3 totals 14 residues. DNA of the CDR3: TGTGCCAGCAGTACGGACGCTGCCTCCTACGAGCAGTACTTC. Translated, it gives CASSTDAASYEQYF.

This clone was observed a single time. This chain's CDR3 is CASSYSKVQPQHF. The CDR3 nucleotides read TGTGCCAGCAGTTACTCGAAGGTCCAGCCCCAGCATTTT. The V call is TRBV6-9, the J call TRBJ1-5; D is unclear. This CDR3 region has 13 residues. Germline lookup yields CDR1 MNHGY and CDR2 SVAAGI. The ends were cut back, 3 bases at V and 7 bases at J, with 10 bases in the middle.

In its sample, this clone was seen many times. This rearrangement joins TRBV7-2 to TRBJ1-2; D unresolved. The CDR3 has 14 amino acids. V was shortened by 5 bases and J by 2 bases, with 12 bases between the two germline ends. The germline V gene has CDR1 SGHTA and CDR2 FQGNSA. The CDR3 reads CASSPYGVNYGYTF. In DNA, the CDR3 is TGTGCCAGCAGCCCGTACGGGGTCAACTATGGCTACACCTTC.

The count of this clone is one. The V call is TRBV5-1, the J call TRBJ1-1; TRBD1 is a possible D gene (6 bases). The V end lost 6 bases, the J end lost 1 base, and 16 bases lay between the germline ends. The CDR3 has 15 amino acids. Germline loops: CDR1 SGHRS, CDR2 YFSETQ. The CDR3 protein is CASTLAGGTNTEAFF. The DNA of the CDR3 is TGCGCCAGCACCCTGGCGGGGGGCACGAACACTGAAGCTTTCTTT. Looking up the rest from reference TRBV5-1 and TRBJ1-1 gives the full variable domain: KAGVTQTPRYLIKTRGQQVTLSCSPISGHRSVSWYQQTPGQGLQFLFEYFSETQRNKGNFPGRFSGRQFSNSRSEMNVSTLELGDSALYLCASTLAGGTNTEAFFGQGTRLTVV.